The rows below give T cell receptor beta chains drawn from one sample of a study of cytomegalovirus exposure and HLA in healthy donors. Method: immunoSEQ multiplex PCR; TCRdb's copy keeps in-frame clones and lacks some. The data hold some 160,000 clones, with about 70% observed a single time. What was sequenced was PBMCs. The receptors were sampled from a man in his 60s in good health and CMV-seronegative. CDR3s include the opening cysteine and the closing phenylalanine or tryptophan. The order of the fields is V gene, J gene, CDR3 protein.

>TRBV30|TRBJ1-3
CAWSVGGGSGNTIYF
>TRBV7-2|TRBJ2-1
CATGLAGGTYNEQFF
>TRBV19|TRBJ2-4
CASSISGDNIQYF
>TRBV5-4|TRBJ2-7
CASSLGFQTGDEQYF
>TRBV6-5|TRBJ1-5
CATGDRGLSNQPQHF
>TRBV9|TRBJ2-3
CASSVTSGGSTDTQYF
>TRBV14|TRBJ2-7
CASSQVGLARTKYF
>TRBV11-1|TRBJ2-1
CASSLSEISRHNEQFF
>TRBV28|TRBJ2-7
CASSLDRDGSYEQYF
>TRBV6-1|TRBJ1-4
CASSANLGNEKLFF
>TRBV5-1|TRBJ2-3
CASSPRPLAASHSTDTQYF
>TRBV30|.
CAWSVYSSYEQYF
>TRBV30|TRBJ2-2
CAWGQFLNTGELFF
>TRBV18|TRBJ1-5
CASSGPLANQPQHF
>TRBV30|TRBJ2-2
CAWSGLANTGELFF
>TRBV19|TRBJ1-5
CASSLGVSNQPQHF
>TRBV5-1|TRBJ2-3
CASSLLADTQYF
>TRBV7-3|TRBJ1-1
CASSLWASGNTEAFF
>TRBV5-1|TRBJ1-1
CASSAGQGRNTEAFF
>TRBV27|TRBJ2-7
CASSWATGSYEQYF
>TRBV5-1|TRBJ2-2
CASSLGQGNTGELFF
>TRBV7-2|TRBJ2-1
CASSRSGTSLYNEQFF
>TRBV11-2|TRBJ1-4
CASTKQATNEKLFF
>TRBV9|TRBJ1-4
CASSVAGRNEKLFF
>TRBV7-2|TRBJ2-7
CASSPTRGSYEQYF
>TRBV5-1|TRBJ1-1
CASSLQGGTEAFF
>TRBV7-2|TRBJ2-7
CASSSASGRGWEQYF
>TRBV9|TRBJ2-2
CASSDKGANTGELFF
>TRBV23-1|TRBJ2-1
CASSLPGLAVYNEQFF
>TRBV2|TRBJ1-1
CASRQGQNTEAFF
>TRBV18|TRBJ1-1
CASSPPSRDSLNTEAFF
>TRBV7-2|TRBJ1-4
CASSFPTGPNEKLFF
>TRBV5-4|TRBJ2-3
CASSRDSGRAGDTQYF